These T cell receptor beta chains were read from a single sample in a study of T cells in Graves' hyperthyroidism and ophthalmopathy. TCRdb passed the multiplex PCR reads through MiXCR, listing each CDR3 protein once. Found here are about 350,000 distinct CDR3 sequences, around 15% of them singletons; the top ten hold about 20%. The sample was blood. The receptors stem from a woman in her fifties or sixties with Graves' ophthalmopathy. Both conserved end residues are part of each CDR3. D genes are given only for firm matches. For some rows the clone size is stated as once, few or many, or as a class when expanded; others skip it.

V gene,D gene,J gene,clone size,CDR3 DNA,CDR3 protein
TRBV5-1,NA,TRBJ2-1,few,TGCGCCAGCAGCCAGCTAGGGCCAATTGGGGAGCAGTTCTTC,CASSQLGPIGEQFF
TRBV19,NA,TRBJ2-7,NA,TGTGCCAGTAGTCCTAGACTAGACCGCTCCTCCGAGCAGTACTTC,CASSPRLDRSSEQYF
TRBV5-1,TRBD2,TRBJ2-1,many,TGCGCCAGCAGAGAAGCGGGGGGAAGAGGGGAGCAGTTCTTC,CASREAGGRGEQFF
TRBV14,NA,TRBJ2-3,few,TGTGCCAGCAGTCAAATTGGACAACCCACAGATACGCAGTATTTT,CASSQIGQPTDTQYF
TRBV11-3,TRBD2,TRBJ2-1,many,TGTGCCAGCAGCTCTAGGGGGACTAGCGGGAAAAATGAGCAGTTCTTC,CASSSRGTSGKNEQFF
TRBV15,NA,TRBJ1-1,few,TGTGCCACCAGCAGAGATGGGGAGGTGAACACTGAAGCTTTCTTT,CATSRDGEVNTEAFF
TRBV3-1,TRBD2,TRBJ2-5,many,TGTGCCAGCAGCCAACTAGCGGGAGGGAGAGAGACCCAGTACTTC,CASSQLAGGRETQYF
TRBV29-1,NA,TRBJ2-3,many,TGCAGCGTCGGCACAGATACGCAGTATTTT,CSVGTDTQYF
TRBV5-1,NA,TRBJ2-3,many,TGCGCCAGCAGTATCCAATGGGGATGGGTGGCCAAGAGGGGCACAGATACGCAGTATTTT,CASSIQWGWVAKRGTDTQYF
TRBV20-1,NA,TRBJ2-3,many,TGCAGTGCTAGGGCCGGGACACCGAGGACAGATACGCAGTATTTT,CSARAGTPRTDTQYF
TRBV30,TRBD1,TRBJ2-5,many,TGTGCCTGGAGCCGGGACAGACAAGAGACCCAGTACTTC,CAWSRDRQETQYF
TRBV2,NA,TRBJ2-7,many,TGTGCCAGCAGTGAAGGGACGTACGTTTCCTACGAGCAGTACTTC,CASSEGTYVSYEQYF
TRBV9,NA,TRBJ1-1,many,TGTGCCAGCAGCGTAGGAGTTGAAGCTTTCTTT,CASSVGVEAFF
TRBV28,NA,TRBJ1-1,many,TGTGCCAGCAGTGCCCTCGTTGGGAACACTGAAGCTTTCTTT,CASSALVGNTEAFF
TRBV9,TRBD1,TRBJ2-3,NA,TGTGCCAGCAGCGCCTTAGACAGGGGGCGCGCAGATACGCAGTATTTT,CASSALDRGRADTQYF
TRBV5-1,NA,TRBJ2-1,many,TGCGCCAGCAGCTTGGACGTGGGACCTATCTACAATGAGCAGTTCTTC,CASSLDVGPIYNEQFF
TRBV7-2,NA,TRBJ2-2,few,TGTGCCAGCAGCTTAGCCAGGGGTGCCGGGGAGCTGTTTTTT,CASSLARGAGELFF
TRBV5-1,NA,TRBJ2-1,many,TGCGCCAGCAGCTCTGACGGGGCTAGGTACAATGAGCAGTTCTTC,CASSSDGARYNEQFF
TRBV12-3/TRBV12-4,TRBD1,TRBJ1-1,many,TGTGCCATCCAGGGAGGACAGGGGGGTACTGAAGCTTTCTTT,CAIQGGQGGTEAFF
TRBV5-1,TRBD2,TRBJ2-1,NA,TGCGCCAGCAGTATTACACTAGCGGGAGTCAATGAGCAGTTCTTC,CASSITLAGVNEQFF
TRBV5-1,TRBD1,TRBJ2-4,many,TGCGCCAGCAGCTTGCAGGGGGCCGACATTCAGTACTTC,CASSLQGADIQYF
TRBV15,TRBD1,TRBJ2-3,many,TGTGCCACCAGCTTAGCGCCGGGACAGGGCATAGATACGCAGTATTTT,CATSLAPGQGIDTQYF
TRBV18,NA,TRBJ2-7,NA,TGTGCCAGCTCACCGGTTCCCTACGAGCAGTACTTC,CASSPVPYEQYF
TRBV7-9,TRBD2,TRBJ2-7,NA,TGTGCCAGCAGCTTGCCGGGACTAGCGGGACCTACCTACGAGCAGTACTTC,CASSLPGLAGPTYEQYF
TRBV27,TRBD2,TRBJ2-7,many,TGTGCCAGCAGTTATGCGGGGACTAGGAACGAGCAGTACTTC,CASSYAGTRNEQYF
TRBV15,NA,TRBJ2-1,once,TGTGCCACCAGCAGAGCATCGGGAAGCTCCTACAATGAGCAGTTCTTC,CATSRASGSSYNEQFF
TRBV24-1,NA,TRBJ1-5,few,TGTGCCACCAGTGATTCACAGGGAGGACGGCCCCAGCATTTT,CATSDSQGGRPQHF
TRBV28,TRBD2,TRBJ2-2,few,TGTGCCAGCAGCCTACTAGGCGGGAGGGCAGGCGGGGAGCTGTTTTTT,CASSLLGGRAGGELFF
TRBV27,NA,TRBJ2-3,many,TGTGCCAGCAGTTTATCGGGCCTAGCCGGGAGTTCGGATACGCAGTATTTT,CASSLSGLAGSSDTQYF
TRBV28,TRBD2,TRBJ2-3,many,TGTGCCAGCAGGAGGGCGGGAGGAGTAGATACGCAGTATTTT,CASRRAGGVDTQYF
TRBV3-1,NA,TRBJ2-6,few,TGTGCCAGCAGCCAAGAAACGCCCTCGAGGGCCGGGGCCAACGTCCTGACTTTC,CASSQETPSRAGANVLTF
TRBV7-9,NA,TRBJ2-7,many,TGTGCCAGCACACCCCTGGACTCGGAGCAGTACTTC,CASTPLDSEQYF
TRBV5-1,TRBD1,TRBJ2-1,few,TGCGCCAGCTCGGGACAGGAAGACAATGAGCAGTTCTTC,CASSGQEDNEQFF
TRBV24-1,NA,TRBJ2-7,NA,TGTGCCACCAGTGAAGGTAGGACCACCTACGAGCAGTACTTC,CATSEGRTTYEQYF
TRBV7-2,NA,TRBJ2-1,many,TGTGCCAGCAGCTCGCGACTCGGGAGTAATGAGCAGTTCTTC,CASSSRLGSNEQFF
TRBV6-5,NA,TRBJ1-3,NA,TGTGCCAGCAGTTACTCTTGGTCAGCATACTCTGGAAACACCATATATTTT,CASSYSWSAYSGNTIYF
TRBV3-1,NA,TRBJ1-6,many,TGTGCCAGCAGCCAAGTTCAGGGACGTTCACCCCTCCACTTT,CASSQVQGRSPLHF
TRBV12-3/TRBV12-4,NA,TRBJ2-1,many,TGTGCCAGCAGTTTAGAGTCGGGGGTTGAGCAGTTCTTC,CASSLESGVEQFF
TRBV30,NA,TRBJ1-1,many,TGTGCCTGGAGTCCTCGGGACACTGAAGCTTTCTTT,CAWSPRDTEAFF
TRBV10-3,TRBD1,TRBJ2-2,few,TGTGCCATCAGTAAACGTACCGACAGGGATGGCGGGGAGCTGTTTTTT,CAISKRTDRDGGELFF
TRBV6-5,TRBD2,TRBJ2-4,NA,TGTGCCAGCAGTTACAATCCGGGAGGGCCTTATCCCGACATTCAGTACTTC,CASSYNPGGPYPDIQYF
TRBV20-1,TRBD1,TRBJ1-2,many,TGCAGTGCTAGCCCCAGGGACAGGAACTATGGCTACACCTTC,CSASPRDRNYGYTF
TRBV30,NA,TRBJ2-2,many,TGTGCCTGGAAGGGGAGGAACACCGGGGAGCTGTTTTTT,CAWKGRNTGELFF
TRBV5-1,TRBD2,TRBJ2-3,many,TGCGCCAGCAGCTTGGATGCGGGAGGAGGAACAGATACGCAGTATTTT,CASSLDAGGGTDTQYF